One T cell receptor (beta chain) is described in this entry. Its target is unknown. Generated by immunoSEQ multiplex PCR, the TCRdb table keeps only in-frame clones and is missing some. The data contain tens of thousands of clones, just under 95% of them singletons. This sample was taken from a study of human versus mouse CDR3 diversity and MHC coevolution. Across the study: Reportedly, immunoSEQ detects one in 200,000 T cells with minimized PCR bias. Whole-study findings and limits: Most of the three human donors had the lowest clonal inequality. In humans, T-cell selection involved several MHC II alleles.

This CDR3 is built from 16 residues. CDR1 is LNHDA and CDR2 is SQIVND in the germline V gene (reference sequence). V gave up 3 bases and J gave up 4 bases; unmatched junction bases: 7. The sequence was obtained from a person in their sixties in good health. Sequences were obtained from naive CD4+ T cells from blood. Subset of the sample: CD45RO-negative CD62L-positive naive CD4 T cells. J is TRBJ2-2 and V is TRBV19, with 8 nucleotides matching TRBD1. The chain's CDR3 is CASSIDRGRSTGELFF. The CDR3 DNA is TGTGCCAGTAGTATTGACAGGGGTCGGAGCACCGGGGAGCTGTTTTTT.